The 28 T cell receptor beta chains listed next were all sequenced from one sample in a study of blood T cell repertoires in COVID-19. The data were produced by immunoSEQ multiplex PCR, yet TCRdb's version contains in-frame clones alone and is incomplete. Of some 130,000 clones listed, roughly 82% are singletons. What was sequenced was peripheral blood. The receptors were gathered from an elderly man with acute or convalescent COVID-19.

The chain couples TRBV4-2 to TRBJ2-1; 10 bases line up with TRBD2. Germline V gives CDR1 LGHNA, CDR2 YNFKEQ. The J segment lost 13 bases and the V segment lost 1 base, leaving 13 bases of the junction unmatched. The CDR3 extends over 16 amino acids. The DNA of the CDR3 is TGTGCCAGCAGCCAAGCGGGGGGACTAGCGCGGGAAGGCCAGTTCTTC. Amino acid sequence: CASSQAGGLAREGQFF.

The J gene is TRBJ1-5, the V gene TRBV28; D remains unclear. The CDR3 has 12 amino acids. The V gene lost 7 bases and the J gene lost 2 bases, with 6 bases spanning the gap. Germline V lookup: CDR1 MDHEN, CDR2 SYDVKM. CDR3 nucleotides: TGTGCCAGCACCCGGGGCAATCAGCCCCAGCATTTT. It codes for CASTRGNQPQHF.

This chain links TRBV29-1 with TRBJ1-2; TRBD1 might be the D (6 bases). The V and J ends lost 4 bases and 4 bases respectively, with 10 bases between them. CDR3 length: 12 residues. CDR1 is SQVTM and CDR2 is ANQGSEA in the germline V gene. The CDR3 bases are TGCAGCGTTGGGGGGCGCAGCTATGGCTACACCTTC. Its protein product is CSVGGRSYGYTF.

The rearrangement joins TRBV4-3 to TRBJ2-5; no firm D call. Germline CDR1 is LGHNA and CDR2 is YSLEER. This CDR3 has 15 amino acids. V lost 1 base and J 4 bases, leaving 13 bases between the germline ends. The CDR3 nucleotides read TGCGCCAGCAGCCAAGGTTTATATTTTAGAGAGACCCAGTACTTC. The encoded protein is CASSQGLYFRETQYF.

The chain employs TRBV5-1 and TRBJ2-2; possibly TRBD2 for D (5 bases). This CDR3 has 15 amino acids. CDR1 and CDR2 from the germline V gene are SGHRS and YFSETQ. Trimming removed 0 bases at V and 3 bases at J, with 9 bases between. The DNA for the CDR3 is TGCGCCAGCAGCTTGGAGCGGCCCGACACCGGGGAGCTGTTTTTT. It yields the protein CASSLERPDTGELFF. The full variable domain, completed using reference TRBV5-1 and TRBJ2-2, is KAGVTQTPRYLIKTRGQQVTLSCSPISGHRSVSWYQQTPGQGLQFLFEYFSETQRNKGNFPGRFSGRQFSNSRSEMNVSTLELGDSALYLCASSLERPDTGELFFGEGSRLTVL.

The V and J genes are TRBV7-3 and TRBJ2-7; a weak D match, TRBD1 (5 bases). The CDR3 contains 15 residues. CDR1 is SGHTA and CDR2 is FQGTGA in the germline V gene. The V end was cut by 1 base, the J end by 2 bases, with 12 bases between. In DNA form, the CDR3 reads TGTGCCAGCAGCTTAATGGGGCAGGGTACCTACGAGCAGTACTTC. Protein sequence: CASSLMGQGTYEQYF. Complete variable domain (other parts from reference TRBV7-3 and TRBJ2-7): GAGVSQTPSNKVTEKGKYVELRCDPISGHTALYWYRQSLGQGPEFLIYFQGTGAADDSGLPNDRFFAVRPEGSVSTLKIQRTERGDSAVYLCASSLMGQGTYEQYFGPGTRLTVT.

This chain joins TRBV2 and TRBJ2-5; D unclear. Germline CDR1 is SNHLY and CDR2 is FYNNEI. Deletions cut 5 bases from V and 0 bases from J, with 4 bases between. The CDR3 has 12 amino acids. CDR3 loop: CASSSNQETQYF. CDR3 coding DNA: TGTGCCAGCAGTTCCAACCAAGAGACCCAGTACTTC.

The chain combines TRBV5-4 with TRBJ1-2, with D maybe TRBD1 (6 bases). The V gene's germline CDR1 is SGHNT and CDR2 YYREEE (reference sequence). This CDR3 spans 15 amino acids. The V and J ends lost 4 bases and 4 bases respectively, with 17 bases between them. CDR3 sequence: CASSDMTGAVYGYTF. The CDR3 region has the DNA TGTGCCAGCAGCGATATGACAGGAGCGGTCTATGGCTACACCTTC.

The chain combines TRBV27 with TRBJ1-4; D is unresolved. This CDR3 region has 14 residues. Deletions cut 8 bases from V and 4 bases from J, with 14 bases between. Looked up from germline, CDR1 is MNHEY and CDR2 is SMNVEV (reference sequence). The DNA of the CDR3 is TGTGCCAGCTCCCGGGCCCGGGGTAATGAAAAACTGTTTTTT. The encoded protein is CASSRARGNEKLFF. Using reference TRBV27 and TRBJ1-4 for the parts outside the CDR3, the full variable domain is EAQVTQNPRYLITVTGKKLTVTCSQNMNHEYMSWYRQDPGLGLRQIYYSMNVEVTDKGDVPEGYKVSRKEKRNFPLILESPSPNQTSLYFCASSRARGNEKLFFGSGTQLSVL.

This chain uses TRBV9 with TRBJ1-1, with 12 nucleotides matching TRBD1. The CDR3 extends over 14 amino acids. Looked up from germline, CDR1 is SGDLS and CDR2 is YYNGEE. With 4 bases clipped from V and 4 bases from J, the junction kept 2 bases outside the gene matches. Written as DNA, the CDR3 is TGTGCCAGCAGCCGGGACAGGGGGCTCACTGAAGCTTTCTTT. Protein: CASSRDRGLTEAFF.

The V gene is TRBV5-4, the J gene TRBJ2-2; 7 nucleotides agree with TRBD2. With 3 bases clipped from V and 2 bases from J, the junction kept 16 bases outside the gene matches. CDR1 is SGHNT and CDR2 is YYREEE in the germline V gene (reference sequence). This CDR3 has 19 residues. The CDR3 nucleotides are TGTGCCAGCAGCTCTACCGTCTGGCGGGGGAGGGGTAACACCGGGGAGCTGTTTTTT. Encoded protein: CASSSTVWRGRGNTGELFF.

This clone was counted a single time. The V call is TRBV2, the J call TRBJ2-5; TRBD2 matches at 7 bases. J was trimmed by 1 base and V by 7 bases; bases with no gene match: 3. CDR3 length: 13 amino acids. Germline assignment: CDR1 SNHLY and CDR2 FYNNEI. The DNA for the CDR3 is TGTGCCAGCACCGGGACTACCCAAGAGACCCAGTACTTC. Its translation is CASTGTTQETQYF.

The genes are TRBV9 and TRBJ2-7, with 9 bases fitting TRBD1. Trimming removed 0 bases from V and 3 bases from J; junction bases left unmatched: 7. The germline CDR1 and CDR2 sequences are SGDLS and YYNGEE. The length of the CDR3 is 16 residues. This CDR3 is CASSVGPGTGNYEQYF. The CDR3 coding sequence is TGTGCCAGCAGCGTAGGACCCGGGACAGGGAACTACGAGCAGTACTTC.

The chain recombines TRBV5-4 with TRBJ2-5; D gene ambiguous. The CDR3 contains 14 residues. Germline V gene lookup returns CDR1 SGHNT and CDR2 YYREEE (reference sequence). V shed 2 bases and J shed 1 base, with 9 bases lying between them. CDR3 in DNA: TGTGCCAGCAGCTTTCTCCAGGTCCAAGAGACCCAGTACTTC. This translates into CASSFLQVQETQYF.

The chain uses TRBV7-9 and TRBJ2-7; D remains unclear. Germline V gene data show CDR1 as SEHNR and CDR2 as FQNEAQ (reference sequence). The CDR3 length is 13 residues. The V and J ends lost 5 bases and 3 bases respectively, with 11 bases between them. The CDR3 sequence: CASSPLGHYEQYF. Written as DNA, the CDR3 is TGTGCCAGCAGCCCCCTGGGCCACTACGAGCAGTACTTC.

J is TRBJ2-3 and V is TRBV19, with D maybe TRBD1 (7 bases). V lost 10 bases to trimming and J lost 2 bases, with 13 bases between them. The germline gives CDR1 LNHDA, CDR2 SQIVND (reference sequence). The CDR3 runs 13 residues. CDR3 sequence reads: CATGDRLTDTQYF. The CDR3 region has the DNA TGTGCCACGGGGGACAGACTCACAGATACGCAGTATTTT.

The chain links TRBV27 to TRBJ2-6; 7 positions match TRBD1. CDR1 is MNHEY, CDR2 SMNVEV, per germline (reference sequence). V trimming: 2 bases; J trimming: 3 bases; junction bases outside the gene matches: 7. The CDR3 extends over 17 amino acids. The CDR3 region is CASSLDRARSGANVLTF. CDR3 nucleotide sequence: TGTGCCAGCAGTTTAGACAGGGCCCGAAGTGGGGCCAACGTCCTGACTTTC.

This clone was seen more than once but under ten times. V gene TRBV5-4 combines with J gene TRBJ2-3; 10 bases are shared with TRBD2. J was trimmed by 6 bases and V by 4 bases; bases with no gene match: 11. The V gene's germline CDR1 is SGHNT and CDR2 YYREEE (reference sequence). This CDR3 has 16 residues. For the CDR3, the DNA is TGTGCCAGCAGCCACGCTAAGCGGGGGGGGTTTGATACGCAGTATTTT. It is translated as CASSHAKRGGFDTQYF.

This clone was seen only once. The rearrangement links TRBV19 to TRBJ1-6, with D unclear. Looked up from germline, CDR1 is LNHDA and CDR2 is SQIVND (reference sequence). The CDR3 sequence is 15 residues long. The V gene lost 7 bases and the J gene lost 5 bases, with 15 bases spanning the gap. CDR3 sequence reads: CASTVRTLHNSPLHF. Written as DNA, the CDR3 is TGTGCCAGTACAGTCCGGACTCTACATAATTCACCCCTCCACTTT.

The chain couples TRBV5-6 to TRBJ2-5, with a weak D call TRBD1 (6 bases). The CDR3 sequence is 16 residues long. The V gene's germline CDR1 is SGHDT and CDR2 YYEEEE. Trimming shortened V by 3 bases and J by 3 bases, and 18 bases separated the two germline ends. The chain's CDR3 is CASSSTGQAKKETQYF. CDR3 DNA sequence: TGTGCCAGCAGCTCAACGGGACAAGCCAAAAAAGAGACCCAGTACTTC.

This clone was counted once. This chain uses TRBV19 with TRBJ2-5, with 12 bases identical to TRBD1. The CDR3 runs to 16 residues. From germline, CDR1 is LNHDA and CDR2 SQIVND (reference sequence). V was clipped by 10 bases and J by 4 bases; unmatched bases: 13. The CDR3 loop reads CATGSPGQGAGETQYF. In DNA, the CDR3 is TGTGCCACCGGTTCCCCGGGACAGGGGGCGGGAGAGACCCAGTACTTC.

This chain connects TRBV14 to TRBJ2-5; 9 nucleotides align to TRBD2. Trimming at V came to 2 bases and at J to 4 bases, leaving 5 bases not matched to a gene. This CDR3 is 15 amino acids long. Germline V CDR1 and CDR2: SGHDN, FVKESK. In DNA, the CDR3 is TGTGCCAGCAGCCAATGGCGGGGGGGCCCAGAGACCCAGTACTTC. Translation gives CASSQWRGGPETQYF. Full variable domain (remainder filled in from reference TRBV14 and TRBJ2-5): EAGVTQFPSHSVIEKGQTVTLRCDPISGHDNLYWYRRVMGKEIKFLLHFVKESKQDESGMPNNRFLAERTGGTYSTLKVQPAELEDSGVYFCASSQWRGGPETQYFGPGTRLLVL.

This chain uses TRBV7-2 with TRBJ2-3; 12 bases align to TRBD2. The CDR3 extends over 15 amino acids. Germline V gene lookup returns CDR1 SGHTA and CDR2 FQGNSA. V gave up 5 bases and J gave up 4 bases; unmatched junction bases: 4. CDR3 protein: CASSDGLAGSDTQYF. The CDR3 region has the DNA TGTGCCAGCAGCGACGGACTAGCGGGATCAGATACGCAGTATTTT.

The chain combines TRBV28 with TRBJ1-3, with D unresolved. The CDR3 sequence is 14 residues long. In germline, CDR1 is MDHEN, CDR2 SYDVKM. Trimming pared 2 bases from V and 9 bases from J, leaving 14 bases between. CDR3 in DNA: TGTGCCAGCAGTTTAGAGGGAGGGTTCGGCACCATATATTTT. Translation: CASSLEGGFGTIYF. Variable domain in full (rest from reference TRBV28 and TRBJ1-3): DVKVTQSSRYLVKRTGEKVFLECVQDMDHENMFWYRQDPGLGLRLIYFSYDVKMKEKGDIPEGYSVSREKKERFSLILESASTNQTSMYLCASSLEGGFGTIYFGEGSWLTVV.

The chain is built from TRBV5-6 and TRBJ1-5; D perhaps matches TRBD1 (5 bases). The germline V gene has CDR1 SGHDT and CDR2 YYEEEE. This CDR3 has 15 residues. V lost 5 bases to trimming and J lost 5 bases, with 17 bases between them. This CDR3 reads CASSRLPGLHQPQHF. CDR3 DNA: TGTGCCAGCAGTCGACTTCCAGGGTTGCATCAGCCCCAGCATTTT.

The V call is TRBV6-6, the J call TRBJ2-2, with TRBD1 identical over 9 bases. CDR1 and CDR2 from the germline V gene are MNHNY and SVGAGI (reference sequence). The V segment lost 5 bases and the J segment 7 bases; nucleotides outside the gene matches: 8. CDR3 length: 15 residues. The CDR3 DNA sequence: TGTGCCAGCAGTCCCGGGACAGGGTTGATCGGGGAGCTGTTTTTT. Residues: CASSPGTGLIGELFF.

This clone was counted a few times. This chain uses TRBV3-1 (or the pseudogene TRBV3-2) with TRBJ1-3; no firm D call. Germline V CDR1 and CDR2: LGHDT, YNNKEL (reference sequence). The CDR3 consists of 13 residues. Trimming stripped 1 base from V and 1 base from J, with 2 bases between. The CDR3 nucleotides are TGTGCCAGCAGCCAAGTATCTGGAAACACCATATATTTT. This sequence encodes CASSQVSGNTIYF.

The chain couples TRBV13 to TRBJ1-6, with TRBD1 identical over 10 bases. CDR1 is PRHDT, CDR2 FYEKMQ, per germline (reference sequence). The CDR3 is made up of 16 amino acids. Trimming took 5 bases from V and 1 from J; bases not matched to a gene: 2. CDR3 sequence: CASSRQGASYNSPLHF. The CDR3, as DNA: TGTGCCAGCAGCCGACAGGGGGCGTCCTATAATTCACCCCTCCACTTT. Drawing the rest from reference TRBV13 and TRBJ1-6, the complete variable domain is AAGVIQSPRHLIKEKRETATLKCYPIPRHDTVYWYQQGPGQDPQFLISFYEKMQSDKGSIPDRFSAQQFSDYHSELNMSSLELGDSALYFCASSRQGASYNSPLHFGNGTRLTVT.